These 32 T cell receptor beta chains were all obtained from the same sample, sequenced in a study of cytomegalovirus exposure and HLA in healthy donors. This PCR relied on a set of 60 Vbeta primers and 13 Jbeta primers. Repertoires were generated with immunoSEQ multiplex PCR, while TCRdb's copy carries only in-frame clones and drops some. The top ten hold about 2% of the sample, which has 200,000 or so clones, about 86% seen once. The specimen was PBMCs. Source of these receptors: a woman younger than 35 in good health and CMV-seropositive.

V is TRBV7-3 and J is TRBJ1-3, with TRBD1 matching 12 bases. Germline CDR1 reads SGHTA; CDR2 reads FQGTGA. This CDR3 comprises 16 residues. The V and J ends lost 5 bases and 2 bases, in that order; junction bases with no gene match: 4. This chain's CDR3 is CASSPGQGATGNTIYF. CDR3 DNA sequence: TGTGCCAGCAGCCCGGGACAGGGGGCCACTGGAAACACCATATATTTT. Together with reference TRBV7-3 and TRBJ1-3, the CDR3 gives the full variable domain: GAGVSQTPSNKVTEKGKYVELRCDPISGHTALYWYRQSLGQGPEFLIYFQGTGAADDSGLPNDRFFAVRPEGSVSTLKIQRTERGDSAVYLCASSPGQGATGNTIYFGEGSWLTVV.

This chain uses TRBV30 with TRBJ1-1; D gene uncertain. Germline V gene data show CDR1 as GTSNPN and CDR2 as SVGIG (reference sequence). CDR3 length equals 8 residues. The V gene lost 5 bases and the J gene lost 9 bases, with 4 bases spanning the gap. The CDR3: CAWEKAFF. CDR3 DNA: TGTGCCTGGGAGAAAGCTTTCTTT.

The chain is built from TRBV30 and TRBJ2-3; TRBD2 matches at 12 bases. The CDR3 extends over 15 amino acids. The J segment lost 9 bases and the V segment lost 2 bases, leaving 9 bases of the junction unmatched. Germline V gene lookup returns CDR1 GTSNPN and CDR2 SVGIG (reference sequence). The CDR3 DNA follows: TGTGCCTGGAGTACGGGACTAGCGGGCCCCTCAACGCAGTATTTT. Protein: CAWSTGLAGPSTQYF. Drawing the rest from reference TRBV30 and TRBJ2-3, the complete variable domain is SQTIHQWPATLVQPVGSPLSLECTVEGTSNPNLYWYRQAAGRGLQLLFYSVGIGQISSEVPQNLSASRPQDRQFILSSKKLLLSDSGFYLCAWSTGLAGPSTQYFGPGTRLTVL.

J is TRBJ1-1 and V is TRBV7-2; D uncertain. Germline lookup yields CDR1 SGHTA and CDR2 FQGNSA. The CDR3 has 13 amino acids. V was cut by 5 bases and J by 1 base, with 8 bases left in between. CDR3 region: CASSQHKNTEAFF. The CDR3 bases are TGTGCCAGCAGCCAACACAAGAACACTGAAGCTTTCTTT.

The V and J genes are TRBV6-1 and TRBJ1-5; a possible D gene is TRBD1 (5 bases). The CDR3 extends over 15 amino acids. Germline lookup yields CDR1 MNHNS and CDR2 SASEGT. Trimming removed 6 bases at V and 6 bases at J, with 18 bases between. CDR3 protein: CASRANSGSAQPQHF. Written as DNA, the CDR3 is TGTGCCAGCAGGGCTAATTCAGGGTCTGCTCAGCCCCAGCATTTT.

This sequence joins TRBV19 and TRBJ2-1, with D hard to call. Germline V CDR1 and CDR2: LNHDA, SQIVND (reference sequence). This CDR3 comprises 15 residues. V lost 10 bases to trimming and J lost 6 bases, with 22 bases between them. In nucleotides, the CDR3 is TGTGCCACTGCCGCCTACCCACTTCGTGGCAATGAGCAGTTCTTC. Protein sequence: CATAAYPLRGNEQFF.

The rearrangement links TRBV19 to TRBJ2-2; D is perhaps TRBD1 (5 bases). The CDR3 is 15 amino acids. V lost 3 bases and J lost 4, with 12 bases in between. Germline V lookup: CDR1 LNHDA, CDR2 SQIVND (reference sequence). CDR3 bases: TGTGCCAGTAGTATGCCCCCAGGGATCACCGGGGAGCTGTTTTTT. Translating it yields CASSMPPGITGELFF.

CDR3 amino acids: CSVSTTSSGNTIYF. The CDR3 bases are TGCAGCGTTTCCACGACAAGCTCTGGAAACACCATATATTTT. This rearrangement joins TRBV29-1 to TRBJ1-3, with unresolved D. There are 14 residues in the CDR3. Trimming pared 5 bases from V and 0 bases from J, leaving 11 bases between. Germline CDR1 SQVTM, CDR2 ANQGSEA.

V is TRBV7-6 and J is TRBJ2-2; D unresolved. Trimming shortened V by 0 bases and J by 6 bases, and 14 bases separated the two germline ends. The germline gives CDR1 SGHVS, CDR2 FNYEAQ. This CDR3 has 16 residues. CDR3 nucleotides: TGTGCCAGCAGCTTAGCGGGCCGCACGGCGCCCGGGGAGCTGTTTTTT. Its protein is CASSLAGRTAPGELFF.

This clone was observed a handful of times. The chain couples TRBV6-5 to TRBJ2-7, with 9 bases aligning to TRBD1. Germline V gives CDR1 MNHEY, CDR2 SVGAGI. The CDR3 length is 14 residues. With V trimmed by 6 bases and J by 4 bases, 7 bases remained unmatched. The chain's CDR3 is CASSVDRGKYEQYV. DNA for the CDR3: TGTGCCAGCAGCGTGGACAGGGGTAAGTACGAGCAGTACGTC.

This clone was recorded a few times. This rearrangement joins TRBV18 to TRBJ1-2; 7 nucleotides agree with TRBD1. The CDR3 extends over 13 amino acids. Germline-derived CDR1 and CDR2 are KGHSH and LQKENI. Trimming took 5 bases from V and 6 from J; bases not matched to a gene: 6. CDR3: CASSSGTDNGYTF. DNA for the CDR3: TGTGCCAGCTCAAGTGGGACAGACAATGGCTACACCTTC. The whole variable domain, filled in from reference TRBV18 and TRBJ1-2, reads NAGVMQNPRHLVRRRGQEARLRCSPMKGHSHVYWYRQLPEEGLKFMVYLQKENIIDESGMPKERFSAEFPKEGPSILRIQQVVRGDSAAYFCASSSGTDNGYTFGSGTRLTVV.

The chain combines TRBV5-6 with TRBJ1-2; no firm D call. The CDR3 is made up of 14 amino acids. Trimming removed 6 bases from V and 6 bases from J, with 18 bases in between. Germline CDR1 reads SGHDT; CDR2 reads YYEEEE. The CDR3 reads CASTYERYPHGYTF. The DNA for the CDR3 is TGTGCCAGCACCTACGAGCGTTATCCTCATGGCTACACCTTC.

The chain employs TRBV21-1 and TRBJ1-6. TRBV21-1 is an annotated pseudogene. This CDR3 has 13 residues. The CDR3 region is CAIHRRLNSPLHF. The DNA for the CDR3 is TGTGCCATCCACCGGCGGCTCAATTCACCCCTCCACTTT.

CDR3 coding DNA: TGTGCCTGGCTCCTACCGGGACAGGACATCCCGGAGGCCCTCCACTTT. Protein sequence: CAWLLPGQDIPEALHF. The rearrangement links TRBV30 to TRBJ1-6; TRBD1 agrees at 8 bases. The CDR3 length is 16 residues. V dropped 5 bases and J dropped 14; count of bases not matched to a gene: 20. Germline CDR1 reads GTSNPN; CDR2 reads SVGIG (reference sequence).

The rearrangement links TRBV9 to TRBJ2-1; D might be TRBD1 (7 bases). The CDR3 loop spans 14 amino acids. CDR1 and CDR2 (germline): SGDLS, YYNGEE. V was clipped by 3 bases and J by 10 bases, with 17 bases between them. DNA of the CDR3: TGTGCCAGCAGCGACGGGGGCCCACAGGGGGAGCAGTTCTTC. As protein: CASSDGGPQGEQFF.

The CDR3 DNA reads as TGTGCCAGCACTTACAGCACCTATAATTCACCCCTCCACTTT. It yields the protein CASTYSTYNSPLHF. The chain joins TRBV6-1 to TRBJ1-6; no reliable D call. CDR1 is MNHNS and CDR2 is SASEGT in the germline V gene. The V end lost 7 bases, the J end lost 2 bases, and 9 bases lay between the germline ends. This CDR3 has 14 amino acids.

The V gene is TRBV7-2, the J gene TRBJ1-2; unclear D gene. The CDR3 has 13 residues. Trimming cost V 5 bases and J 8 bases, with 15 bases left between them. The germline V gene has CDR1 SGHTA and CDR2 FQGNSA. The CDR3 spells CASSEDPKWGYTF. The CDR3 DNA is TGTGCCAGCAGCGAGGATCCGAAGTGGGGCTACACCTTC.

This rearrangement joins TRBV18 to TRBJ2-5; D perhaps matches TRBD1 (5 bases). This CDR3 is 16 amino acids long. From germline, CDR1 is KGHSH and CDR2 LQKENI. Trimming removed 0 bases at V and 4 bases at J, with 15 bases between. The CDR3 DNA sequence: TGTGCCAGCTCACCACCTGACAGAAGGATCCGAGAGACCCAGTACTTC. Its translation: CASSPPDRRIRETQYF.

V usage is TRBV19 and J usage is TRBJ1-1; D possibly corresponds to TRBD1 (5 bases). The ends were cut back, 3 bases at V and 1 base at J, with 18 bases in the middle. This CDR3 comprises 17 residues. Germline-derived CDR1 and CDR2 are LNHDA and SQIVND (reference sequence). CDR3 DNA: TGTGCCAGTAGTATCCTTTTTGGGGGGGGAACGAACACTGAAGCTTTCTTT. As protein: CASSILFGGGTNTEAFF.

A word on this clone: Within the sample, other DNA sequences also encode this same CDR3. The chain uses TRBV27 and TRBJ2-3; perhaps TRBD2 as D (5 bases). The germline V gene encodes CDR1 MNHEY and CDR2 SMNVEV (reference sequence). Trimming stripped 2 bases from V and 1 base from J, with 7 bases between. CDR3 length: 14 residues. This CDR3 reads CASSLGRGTDTQYF. CDR3 bases: TGTGCCAGCAGTTTAGGGAGAGGCACAGATACGCAGTATTTT.

The rearrangement links TRBV9 to TRBJ1-2; D is ambiguous. The CDR3 consists of 15 residues. CDR1 is SGDLS and CDR2 is YYNGEE in the germline V gene. V was pared by 3 bases and J by 6 bases, with 18 bases between. The CDR3 here is CASSAGSHTGHGYTF. CDR3 nucleotides: TGTGCCAGCAGCGCCGGTAGTCACACTGGGCATGGCTACACCTTC. The entire variable domain, with the rest obtained from reference TRBV9 and TRBJ1-2, is as follows: DSGVTQTPKHLITATGQRVTLRCSPRSGDLSVYWYQQSLDQGLQFLIQYYNGEERAKGNILERFSAQQFPDLHSELNLSSLELGDSALYFCASSAGSHTGHGYTFGSGTRLTVV.

In this sample, this clone turned up once. The rearrangement joins TRBV11-2 to TRBJ1-5; 7 bases agree with TRBD1. The V segment lost 5 bases and the J segment 4 bases; nucleotides outside the gene matches: 5. Per germline, CDR1 SGHAT and CDR2 FQNNGV. The CDR3 has 14 amino acids. The CDR3, as DNA: TGTGCCAGCAGCGTGGGACAGCCAAATCAGCCCCAGCATTTT. Its translation is CASSVGQPNQPQHF.

The CDR3 DNA sequence: TGTGCCTGGAGTGTAAGGGGCGGGAGTGGCTACACCTTC. Its protein product is CAWSVRGGSGYTF. The chain couples TRBV30 to TRBJ1-2; D perhaps matches TRBD1 (5 bases). There are 13 residues in the CDR3. Trimming stripped 0 bases from V and 7 bases from J, with 12 bases between. Germline V CDR1 and CDR2: GTSNPN, SVGIG (reference sequence).

In this sample, this clone turned up once. A junction boundary mismatches the germline segment, possibly from a read error. In the same sample, other DNA sequences code for this CDR3. This chain uses TRBV28 with TRBJ2-7; 11 bases align to TRBD1. Germline lookup yields CDR1 MDHEN and CDR2 SYDVKM. The CDR3 runs 15 residues. The CDR3 spells CASSLGGTGGYEQYF. CDR3 coding DNA: TGCGCCAGCAGTTTAGGCGGGACAGGGGGCTACGAGCAGTACTTC.

This chain joins TRBV9 and TRBJ1-2, with D hard to call. The CDR3 is made up of 13 amino acids. CDR1 is SGDLS and CDR2 is YYNGEE in the germline V gene. Trimming stripped 0 bases from V and 6 bases from J, with 9 bases between. In nucleotides, the CDR3 is TGTGCCAGCAGCGTAGGTCTACTAGATGGCTACACCTTC. Translated, it gives CASSVGLLDGYTF.

J is TRBJ1-1 and V is TRBV4-1; D gene unclear. Trimming shortened V by 1 base and J by 14 bases, and 20 bases separated the two germline ends. The CDR3 loop spans 14 amino acids. Germline CDR1 reads MGHRA; CDR2 reads YSYEKL. CDR3 protein: CASSQGTNERVGFF. CDR3 sequence (DNA): TGCGCCAGCAGCCAAGGGACGAACGAGCGGGTTGGCTTCTTT.

V usage is TRBV29-1 and J usage is TRBJ2-3; 10 nucleotides agree with TRBD2. Germline V gives CDR1 SQVTM, CDR2 ANQGSEA. With V trimmed by 3 bases and J by 0 bases, 3 bases remained unmatched. The CDR3 has 15 amino acids. CDR3: CSVDGAGGSTDTQYF. The CDR3 DNA is TGCAGCGTTGATGGAGCGGGGGGGAGCACAGATACGCAGTATTTT.

The chain has TRBV9 and TRBJ2-5; 11 bases fit TRBD2. Germline V gene sequence: CDR1 SGDLS, CDR2 YYNGEE. This CDR3 is 14 amino acids long. V trimming: 4 bases; J trimming: 4 bases; junction bases outside the gene matches: 3. This CDR3 is CASSPLAGGETQYF. Written as DNA, the CDR3 is TGTGCCAGCAGCCCTCTAGCGGGGGGAGAGACCCAGTACTTC.

The rearrangement joins TRBV7-2 to TRBJ1-2; 7 nucleotides match TRBD1. The CDR3 totals 16 residues. J was trimmed by 0 bases and V by 5 bases; bases with no gene match: 9. The germline V gene has CDR1 SGHTA and CDR2 FQGNSA. The CDR3 bases are TGTGCCAGCAGCCGCCTGGGACAGATAGCTAACTATGGCTACACCTTC. The encoded protein is CASSRLGQIANYGYTF.

The rearrangement uses TRBV7-8 and TRBJ1-4; unclear D gene. CDR3 size: 13 residues. V lost 3 bases to trimming and J lost 8 bases, with 10 bases between them. In germline, CDR1 is SGHVS, CDR2 FQNEAQ. CDR3 coding DNA: TGTGCCAGCAGCTTGGGCCTCCTGGAAAAACTGTTTTTT. Protein product: CASSLGLLEKLFF.

This chain joins TRBV28 and TRBJ2-7; D possibly corresponds to TRBD1 (6 bases). Deletions cut 5 bases from V and 5 bases from J, with 16 bases between. Per the germline V gene, CDR1 is MDHEN and CDR2 is SYDVKM. CDR3 size: 14 residues. CDR3 region: CASSVGRGWDEQYF. CDR3 bases: TGTGCCAGCAGTGTGGGCAGGGGTTGGGACGAGCAGTACTTC.

As concerns this clone: Germline is not matched at one junction end, which may reflect a read error. This chain uses TRBV18 with TRBJ2-5; 11 bases agree with TRBD1. The CDR3 is made up of 16 amino acids. The germline gives CDR1 KGHSH, CDR2 LQKENI. The CDR3 here is CASSAPDRGLSETQYF. The CDR3 DNA follows: TGTGCCAGCTCAGCACCGGACAGGGGGCTGTCGGAGACCCAGTACTTC. Complete variable domain (other parts from reference TRBV18 and TRBJ2-5): NAGVMQNPRHLVRRRGQEARLRCSPMKGHSHVYWYRQLPEEGLKFMVYLQKENIIDESGMPKERFSAEFPKEGPSILRIQQVVRGDSAAYFCASSAPDRGLSETQYFGPGTRLLVL.